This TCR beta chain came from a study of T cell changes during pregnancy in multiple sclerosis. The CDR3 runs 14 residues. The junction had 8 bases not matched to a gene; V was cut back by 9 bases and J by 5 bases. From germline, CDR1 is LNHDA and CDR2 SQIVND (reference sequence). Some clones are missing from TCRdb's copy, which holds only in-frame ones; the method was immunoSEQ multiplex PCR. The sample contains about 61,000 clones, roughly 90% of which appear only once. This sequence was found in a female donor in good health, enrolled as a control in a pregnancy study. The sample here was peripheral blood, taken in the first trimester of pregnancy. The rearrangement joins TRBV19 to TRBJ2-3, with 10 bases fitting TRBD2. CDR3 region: CASELAGSGDTQYF. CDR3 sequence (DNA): TGTGCCAGCGAACTAGCGGGAAGTGGAGATACGCAGTATTTT.